This note documents a single T cell receptor (beta chain) sequence. Its antigen remains unidentified. The PCR contained 60 Vbeta and 13 Jbeta primers. The data were produced by immunoSEQ multiplex PCR, yet TCRdb's version contains in-frame clones alone and is incomplete. Of around 200,000 clones in the sample, around 85% were seen once. The data stem from a study of cytomegalovirus exposure and HLA in healthy donors. This CDR3 has 15 residues. From germline, CDR1 is MNHNS and CDR2 SASEGT. V lost 1 base, J lost 11 bases, and 10 bases stayed unmatched. General study results and limits: Looking again later, the authors saw that most CMV-associated TCR beta chains seemed HLA-restricted. In vitro testing confirmed a few CMV-associated chains as specific for CMV antigens. For most TCR sequences rarity was the rule, although some public TCRs occurred in many donors. In a later analysis, an Asian-associated ancestry cluster reportedly showed fewer N-insertions than the roughly 700-donor mean.

What was sequenced was PBMCs. The source is a man between 50 and 59 years old in good health and CMV-seronegative. The chain combines TRBV6-1 with TRBJ1-5; 8 nucleotides line up with TRBD1. CDR3 in amino acids: CASSEVDRGQGAQHF. The CDR3 coding sequence is TGTGCCAGCAGTGAAGTCGACAGGGGACAAGGTGCCCAGCATTTT.